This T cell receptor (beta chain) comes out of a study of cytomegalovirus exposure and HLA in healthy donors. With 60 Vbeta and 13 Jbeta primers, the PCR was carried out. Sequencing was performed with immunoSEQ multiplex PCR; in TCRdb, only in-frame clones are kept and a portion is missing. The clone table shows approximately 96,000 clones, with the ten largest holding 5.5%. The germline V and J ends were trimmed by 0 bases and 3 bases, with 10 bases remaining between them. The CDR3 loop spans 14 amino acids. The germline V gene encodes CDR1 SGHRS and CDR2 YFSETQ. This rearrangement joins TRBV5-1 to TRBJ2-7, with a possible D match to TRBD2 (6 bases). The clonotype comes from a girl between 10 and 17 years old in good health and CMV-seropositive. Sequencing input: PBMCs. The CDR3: CASSLEEGYYEQYF. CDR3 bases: TGCGCCAGCAGCTTGGAGGAGGGATACTACGAGCAGTACTTC.